The 19 T cell receptor beta chains below were found in one sample sequenced in a study of blood T cell repertoires in COVID-19. Some clones are missing from TCRdb's copy, which holds only in-frame ones; the method was immunoSEQ multiplex PCR. The sample consists of around 180,000 clones, approximately 90% of them appearing once. The specimen was peripheral blood. Receptors originate from a human donor in a cohort sampled during active COVID-19.

This clone is a singleton in its sample. The J gene is TRBJ2-3, the V gene TRBV9, with 11 nucleotides matching TRBD2. J lost 4 bases, V lost 5 bases, and 9 bases had no gene match. From germline, CDR1 is SGDLS and CDR2 YYNGEE. This CDR3 is built from 16 residues. The CDR3 bases are TGTGCCAGCAGTGAAGTTAGCGGGAGGGCCCCAGATACGCAGTATTTT. This sequence encodes CASSEVSGRAPDTQYF.

The V call is TRBV9, the J call TRBJ1-6; no reliable D call. The CDR3 consists of 19 residues. The V gene lost 1 base and the J gene lost 0 bases, with 17 bases spanning the gap. From germline, CDR1 is SGDLS and CDR2 YYNGEE. Written as DNA, the CDR3 is TGTGCCAGCAGCGTACCACGGGATAGGACGAGCTCCTATAATTCACCCCTCCACTTT. Protein product: CASSVPRDRTSSYNSPLHF. The full variable domain, with the rest looked up from reference TRBV9 and TRBJ1-6, is DSGVTQTPKHLITATGQRVTLRCSPRSGDLSVYWYQQSLDQGLQFLIQYYNGEERAKGNILERFSAQQFPDLHSELNLSSLELGDSALYFCASSVPRDRTSSYNSPLHFGNGTRLTVT.

The J gene is TRBJ1-1, the V gene TRBV23-1; D perhaps matches TRBD1 (6 bases). TRBV23-1 is marked as an open reading frame, function uncertain. The CDR3 covers 14 residues. The V gene lost 0 bases and the J gene lost 5 bases, with 10 bases spanning the gap. The DNA for the CDR3 is TGCGCCAGCAGTCAATCCAGGGGAGGGACTGAAGCTTTCTTT. Protein product: CASSQSRGGTEAFF.

Concerning this clone: Other nucleotide sequences from this sample produce the same CDR3. The chain combines TRBV7-9 with TRBJ2-5; D perhaps matches TRBD1 (5 bases). The CDR3 runs 14 residues. Germline CDR1 SEHNR, CDR2 FQNEAQ (reference sequence). Trimming stripped 2 bases from V and 0 bases from J, with 7 bases between. The CDR3 region has the DNA TGTGCCAGCAGCTTACAGGGCTACCAAGAGACCCAGTACTTC. This codes for CASSLQGYQETQYF.

V and J are TRBV3-1 (or the pseudogene TRBV3-2) and TRBJ1-2; TRBD1 matches at 9 bases. CDR3 length: 16 residues. Unmatched junction bases numbered 8, after V lost 1 base and J lost 5 bases. Germline assignment: CDR1 LGHDT and CDR2 YNNKEL (reference sequence). CDR3 protein: CASSQGRTGAGYGYTF. Here the CDR3 DNA reads TGTGCCAGCAGCCAAGGTCGGACAGGGGCTGGGTATGGCTACACCTTC.

This chain uses TRBV6-5 with TRBJ2-7, with 10 nucleotides matching TRBD2. In germline, CDR1 is MNHEY, CDR2 SVGAGI. This CDR3 has 14 residues. Trimming at V came to 6 bases and at J to 3 bases, leaving 5 bases not matched to a gene. The CDR3 loop is CASRASGSIYEQYF. The CDR3 region has the DNA TGTGCCAGCAGGGCTAGCGGGAGCATCTACGAGCAGTACTTC.

The chain has TRBV4-3 and TRBJ1-3; D is unresolved. CDR1 LGHNA and CDR2 YSLEER come from the germline V gene. CDR3 length: 17 amino acids. V lost 1 base, J lost 0 bases, and 13 bases lay in between. The CDR3 loop is CASSQVPGTLSGNTIYF. The DNA for the CDR3 is TGCGCCAGCAGCCAAGTCCCAGGCACCCTCTCTGGAAACACCATATATTTT.

The chain combines TRBV3-1 (or the pseudogene TRBV3-2) with TRBJ2-5, with TRBD2 identical over 8 bases. The germline V gene has CDR1 LGHDT and CDR2 YNNKEL (reference sequence). V was clipped by 0 bases and J by 4 bases; unmatched bases: 7. The length of the CDR3 is 16 residues. The CDR3 DNA follows: TGTGCCAGCAGCCAAGACCTATTAGGACTAGCAGAGACCCAGTACTTC. This translates into CASSQDLLGLAETQYF.

The chain's CDR3 is CASSADRDSLTPLHF. Here the CDR3 DNA reads TGTGCCAGCAGCGCCGACCGGGACAGCCTTACACCCCTCCACTTT. The chain has TRBV9 and TRBJ1-6; 7 nucleotides match TRBD1. CDR1 and CDR2 (germline): SGDLS, YYNGEE. The CDR3 is made up of 15 amino acids. J was trimmed by 11 bases and V by 3 bases; bases with no gene match: 11.

This chain joins TRBV6-6 and TRBJ2-7, with TRBD2 matching over 13 bases. Germline loops: CDR1 MNHNY, CDR2 SVGAGI (reference sequence). There are 15 residues in the CDR3. Unmatched junction bases numbered 4, after V lost 6 bases and J lost 2 bases. The CDR3 reads CASRRLAGGPYEQYF. In DNA form, the CDR3 reads TGTGCCAGCAGACGACTAGCGGGGGGACCCTACGAGCAGTACTTC.

This sequence joins TRBV11-2 and TRBJ2-3; a weak D match, TRBD2 (6 bases). V shed 4 bases and J shed 2 bases, with 13 bases lying between them. The germline V gene encodes CDR1 SGHAT and CDR2 FQNNGV. The CDR3 runs 15 residues. The CDR3 sequence is CASSWRGASTDTQYF. The CDR3 region has the DNA TGTGCCAGCAGCTGGCGGGGAGCCTCCACAGATACGCAGTATTTT.

This chain links TRBV27 with TRBJ2-3; TRBD1 is a possible D gene (5 bases). The CDR3 length is 14 residues. V lost 8 bases and J 0 bases, leaving 12 bases between the germline ends. CDR1 is MNHEY, CDR2 SMNVEV, per germline (reference sequence). CDR3 sequence (DNA): TGTGCCAGCGGGGCAAGCCACAGCACAGATACGCAGTATTTT. Its protein product is CASGASHSTDTQYF.

This chain joins TRBV28 and TRBJ1-1, with TRBD1 as a possible D gene (5 bases). Germline V gene sequence: CDR1 MDHEN, CDR2 SYDVKM. Trimming pared 4 bases from V and 5 bases from J, leaving 23 bases between. This CDR3 region has 17 residues. CDR3 coding DNA: TGTGCCAGCAGTTGGGTGGGCAGGGCCAAGGTGGAGACTGAAGCTTTCTTT. It translates to CASSWVGRAKVETEAFF.

The gene calls are TRBV18 and TRBJ2-7, with no clear D. Trimming took 2 bases from V and 1 from J, leaving 15 bases between them. Germline loops: CDR1 KGHSH, CDR2 LQKENI. This CDR3 is 16 amino acids long. CDR3 in amino acids: CASSPAVGSESYEQYF. CDR3 in DNA: TGTGCCAGCTCACCAGCCGTAGGCAGCGAGTCCTACGAGCAGTACTTC.

The chain links TRBV15 to TRBJ1-3; 9 bases map to TRBD1. The germline V gene encodes CDR1 LNHNV and CDR2 YYDKDF (reference sequence). The CDR3 extends over 16 amino acids. The trim removed 0 bases at V and 3 bases at J, leaving 3 bases unmatched. Here the CDR3 DNA reads TGTGCCACCAGCAGAGATACAGGGGGCCATGGAAACACCATATATTTT. Residues: CATSRDTGGHGNTIYF.

This sequence joins TRBV28 and TRBJ2-7; the D gene is possibly TRBD1 (6 bases). Looked up from germline, CDR1 is MDHEN and CDR2 is SYDVKM. V lost 5 bases and J 3 bases, leaving 17 bases between the germline ends. The CDR3 length is 15 residues. This CDR3 reads CASSTRTAINYEQYF. The CDR3 region has the DNA TGTGCCAGCAGTACCAGGACAGCTATTAACTACGAGCAGTACTTC.

The J gene is TRBJ2-2, the V gene TRBV30, with 9 bases lining up with TRBD2. The CDR3 is 17 amino acids. V was pared by 0 bases and J by 5 bases, with 10 bases of the junction left unmatched. Germline CDR1 reads GTSNPN; CDR2 reads SVGIG (reference sequence). In nucleotides, the CDR3 is TGTGCCTGGAGTGTATTCCTAGCGGGATATTGGACCGGGGAGCTGTTTTTT. It codes for CAWSVFLAGYWTGELFF.

The chain joins TRBV6-2 or TRBV6-3 to TRBJ2-7; TRBD1 agrees at 8 bases. The CDR3 is made up of 15 amino acids. The trim removed 3 bases at V and 3 bases at J, leaving 7 bases unmatched. Germline V CDR1 and CDR2: MNHEY, SVGEGT. The CDR3 sequence is CASSYGGQANYEQYF. The CDR3 DNA is TGTGCCAGCAGTTATGGGGGACAGGCTAACTACGAGCAGTACTTC.

The V and J genes are TRBV10-1 and TRBJ2-1; a possible D gene is TRBD2 (6 bases). The V gene lost 5 bases and the J gene lost 4 bases, with 15 bases spanning the gap. From germline, CDR1 is WNHNN and CDR2 SYGVQD (reference sequence). This CDR3 is built from 15 residues. The CDR3 reads CASSPGGVSYNEQFF. The CDR3 bases are TGCGCCAGCAGTCCCGGGGGAGTAAGTTACAATGAGCAGTTCTTC.